This T cell receptor beta chain was documented in a study of T cell responses to AZD1222 COVID-19 vaccine. Broader study findings: None of the repertoires were sampled until the peak T cell response had passed. Targeting of unmutated variant regions was reportedly seen in nearly half of spike-specific TCRs.

Trimming pared 2 bases from V and 2 bases from J, leaving 10 bases between. The CDR3 runs to 14 residues. Germline values: CDR1 SGHTA, CDR2 FQGNSA. Only in-frame clones appear in the TCRdb table, and some are missing; sequencing was by immunoSEQ multiplex PCR. The sample has roughly 140,000 clones, around 94% seen once; the top ten hold roughly 1.3%. A note on this clone: Its antigen is undetermined.

The chain links TRBV7-2 to TRBJ2-7; perhaps TRBD1 as D (5 bases). The sample here was peripheral blood, taken on day 0 of AZD1222 vaccination. The TCR sequence derives from an adult in good health. The CDR3 DNA is TGTGCCAGCAGCTTAACCCCACAGGCCTACGAGCAGTACGTC. Protein sequence: CASSLTPQAYEQYV.